The 7 T cell receptor beta chains presented below share a single source sample, sequenced in a study of CXCR3-negative and CXCR3-positive naive CD8 T cells. The TRB libraries of cDNA were built by UMI-labeled 5' RACE. Reprocessing the 5' RACE reads, TCRdb reports a single entry for every CDR3 protein and omits DNA. With roughly 89,000 distinct CDR3 sequences in the sample, the ten largest clones hold less than 1.1%. Source material: naive CXCR3- CD8+ T cells from blood. The sample's subset: CD45RO-CCR7+CD27+CD95- naive CD8+ T cells lacking CXCR3 (TNR3-). The origin of the receptors is a human donor in good health. Some clones in this sample may be carry-over from other donors' samples.

The V call is TRBV6-6, the J call TRBJ2-7; TCRdb designates TRBD1, a call that cannot be tested without DNA. This CDR3 is built from 13 residues. Germline V gene data show CDR1 as MNHNY and CDR2 as SVGAGI (reference sequence). The CDR3 sequence is CASSWPGHDEQYF.

The chain employs TRBV13 and TRBJ2-1; the D call of TRBD2 rests on TCRdb alone, since no DNA is present to check it. The CDR3 is made up of 13 amino acids. The germline V gene encodes CDR1 PRHDT and CDR2 FYEKMQ (reference sequence). The CDR3 loop is CASSFSDYNEQFF.

The rearrangement links TRBV6-2 or TRBV6-3 to TRBJ1-5; TCRdb outputs TRBD1, but without DNA this stays unchecked. This CDR3 has 16 residues. Germline V gives CDR1 MNHEY, CDR2 SVGEGT. CDR3 sequence: CASSRMTGGGNQPQHF.

The chain links TRBV6-1 to TRBJ2-3; the TRBD1 assignment by TCRdb is unverifiable without DNA. Germline values: CDR1 MNHNS, CDR2 SASEGT. The CDR3 is 17 amino acids. The CDR3 protein is CASSEALTGGRDGTQYF.

The chain has TRBV5-1 and TRBJ1-1; TCRdb names TRBD1, which stays unverified in the absence of DNA. From germline, CDR1 is SGHRS and CDR2 YFSETQ. The CDR3 is 16 amino acids. The CDR3 sequence: CASSPGTGRASTEAFF.

The gene calls are TRBV7-6 and TRBJ2-7; without DNA, the TCRdb call of TRBD2 cannot be checked. Germline loops: CDR1 SGHVS, CDR2 FNYEAQ. The CDR3 runs 17 residues. CDR3 loop: CASSLALGLAGAYEQYF.

This chain links TRBV12-3 or TRBV12-4 with TRBJ2-7; TCRdb designates TRBD1, a call that cannot be tested without DNA. This CDR3 region has 15 residues. The chain's CDR3 is CASRPGRQISYEQYF.